This entry concerns a single T cell receptor beta chain. Its antigen remains unidentified. The TCR library protocol was used to attach unique molecular identifiers. These identifiers were attached to individual cDNA molecules. TCRdb reanalysed the 5' RACE reads using MiXCR and keeps one entry per CDR3 protein. The sample records approximately 42,000 distinct CDR3 sequences, 7% to 7.5% being singletons. The data belong to a study of early T cells in non-severe SARS-CoV-2 infection. Across the whole study: Sequenced material consisted of bulk RNA (from unsorted whole blood), and chains were unpaired.

Germline V gene lookup returns CDR1 SQVTM and CDR2 ANQGSEA. V lost 8 bases, J lost 5 bases, and 18 bases lay in between. This CDR3 region has 13 residues. Study-level findings and limits: VDJdb matching favored anti-spike CD8 responses, missing private and CD4 specificities.

The sequence derives from an adult who was a healthcare worker with PCR-confirmed SARS-CoV-2 infection or an uninfected control (not recorded which). The sample consisted of whole blood. This chain uses TRBV29-1 with TRBJ2-5, with a possible D match to TRBD2 (6 bases). As DNA, the CDR3 is TGCAGCTTTCTCGGGGGAAGGAAGGAGACCCAGTACTTC. Its translation: CSFLGGRKETQYF.